The 5 T cell receptor beta chains below all came from one sample that was sequenced in a study of cytomegalovirus exposure and HLA in healthy donors. A multiplex PCR was run with 60 Vbeta primers and 13 Jbeta primers. Some clones are missing from TCRdb's copy, which holds only in-frame ones; the method was immunoSEQ multiplex PCR. The sample gives approximately 120,000 clones, approximately 80% of which show up once; approximately 2% is in the top ten. The material sequenced was PBMCs. Receptors originate from a man aged 50 to 60 in good health and CMV-seronegative.

The CDR3 DNA sequence: TGTGCCAGCAGCTGGAGGACAGGGGCGGACACCGGGGAGCTGTTTTTT. Translated: CASSWRTGADTGELFF. The chain uses TRBV11-2 and TRBJ2-2; 9 bases line up with TRBD1. This CDR3 has 16 amino acids. V shed 4 bases, J shed 3 bases, and the junction held 6 bases outside the gene matches. CDR1 and CDR2 from the germline V gene are SGHAT and FQNNGV. The variable domain in full, completed from reference TRBV11-2 and TRBJ2-2, reads EAGVAQSPRYKIIEKRQSVAFWCNPISGHATLYWYQQILGQGPKLLIQFQNNGVVDDSQLPKDRFSAERLKGVDSTLKIQPAKLEDSAVYLCASSWRTGADTGELFFGEGSRLTVL.

The chain has TRBV5-1 and TRBJ2-5, with 7 bases lining up with TRBD1. The CDR3 length is 16 residues. Germline assignment: CDR1 SGHRS and CDR2 YFSETQ. Trimming cost V 0 bases and J 5 bases; bases outside gene matches: 10. Here the CDR3 reads CASSLEKAGGPETQYF. For the CDR3, the DNA is TGCGCCAGCAGCTTGGAGAAGGCAGGGGGTCCGGAGACCCAGTACTTC.

This clone was detected a few times. The J gene is TRBJ2-7, the V gene TRBV6-6, with TRBD2 matching over 10 bases. V was clipped by 5 bases and J by 3 bases; unmatched bases: 7. The germline V gene has CDR1 MNHNY and CDR2 SVGAGI (reference sequence). The CDR3 contains 15 residues. Written as DNA, the CDR3 is TGTGCCAGCAGTAATAGCGGGGGGTCCTTCTACGAGCAGTACTTC. This sequence encodes CASSNSGGSFYEQYF.

The V gene is TRBV25-1, the J gene TRBJ1-1; D is perhaps TRBD1 (5 bases). V shed 1 base and J shed 3 bases, with 15 bases lying between them. Germline loops: CDR1 MGHDK, CDR2 SYGVNS. This CDR3 is built from 16 residues. CDR3 loop: CASSEWGSIGYTEAFF. The CDR3 DNA reads TGTGCCAGCAGTGAATGGGGCAGTATAGGTTACACTGAAGCTTTCTTT.

CDR3 DNA sequence: TGCGCCAGCAGCTTGGTAGACAATGAGCAGTTCTTC. As protein: CASSLVDNEQFF. The chain carries TRBV5-1 and TRBJ2-1; no firm D call. CDR1 and CDR2 from the germline V gene are SGHRS and YFSETQ. This CDR3 spans 12 amino acids. Trimming took 0 bases from V and 5 from J, leaving 3 bases between them. The whole variable domain, remainder taken from reference TRBV5-1 and TRBJ2-1, is KAGVTQTPRYLIKTRGQQVTLSCSPISGHRSVSWYQQTPGQGLQFLFEYFSETQRNKGNFPGRFSGRQFSNSRSEMNVSTLELGDSALYLCASSLVDNEQFFGPGTRLTVL.